The table lists the clone carrying this T cell receptor (beta chain) with a few counts. The data derive from a study of response to subunit inactivated influenza vaccine. TCRdb processed the RT-PCR reads anew with MiXCR; each CDR3 protein has one entry. The profile covers over 650,000 distinct CDR3 sequences, with approximately 17% appearing a single time and 9.5% to 13% taken by the ten largest. The CDR3 contains 13 residues. V was cut by 0 bases and J by 13 bases, with 13 bases left in between. Germline CDR1 reads LGHNA; CDR2 reads YNFKEQ. This chain uses TRBV4-2 with TRBJ2-1, with D hard to call. This TCR came from a man in his fifties who received an inactivated influenza vaccine. Sequencing was performed on PBMCs from blood, taken 5 days after vaccination. This CDR3 reads CASSQEWSEDQFF. The CDR3 DNA is TGTGCCAGCAGCCAAGAGTGGTCAGAGGACCAGTTCTTC.